This TCR beta chain was documented in a study of blood T cells in healthy people across ages. This clonotype was seen a few times. The antigen is undetermined. Using a J-beta primer mix together with a sample-barcoded 5' primer, a second PCR was run for about 6 to 12 cycles. TCRdb used MiXCR to reprocess the 5' RACE reads, holding one entry per CDR3 protein. The sample comprises approximately 900,000 distinct CDR3 sequences, about 48% of which are singletons, and around 15% rests with the top ten. Study conclusions and caveats: Higher diversity and more naive CD4+ cells were features of long-lived donors, compared to aged donors.

CDR1 SGHRS and CDR2 YFSETQ come from the germline V gene. V dropped 1 base and J dropped 0 bases, with 14 bases sitting between them. This CDR3 has 16 amino acids. The TCR comes from a man aged 25 to 40 in good health. The sample comprised blood. V gene TRBV5-1 combines with J gene TRBJ2-7; D is perhaps TRBD2 (6 bases). CDR3 residues: CASSLFVGGISYEQYF. CDR3 in DNA: TGCGCCAGCAGCTTGTTTGTCGGAGGGATCTCCTACGAGCAGTACTTC.